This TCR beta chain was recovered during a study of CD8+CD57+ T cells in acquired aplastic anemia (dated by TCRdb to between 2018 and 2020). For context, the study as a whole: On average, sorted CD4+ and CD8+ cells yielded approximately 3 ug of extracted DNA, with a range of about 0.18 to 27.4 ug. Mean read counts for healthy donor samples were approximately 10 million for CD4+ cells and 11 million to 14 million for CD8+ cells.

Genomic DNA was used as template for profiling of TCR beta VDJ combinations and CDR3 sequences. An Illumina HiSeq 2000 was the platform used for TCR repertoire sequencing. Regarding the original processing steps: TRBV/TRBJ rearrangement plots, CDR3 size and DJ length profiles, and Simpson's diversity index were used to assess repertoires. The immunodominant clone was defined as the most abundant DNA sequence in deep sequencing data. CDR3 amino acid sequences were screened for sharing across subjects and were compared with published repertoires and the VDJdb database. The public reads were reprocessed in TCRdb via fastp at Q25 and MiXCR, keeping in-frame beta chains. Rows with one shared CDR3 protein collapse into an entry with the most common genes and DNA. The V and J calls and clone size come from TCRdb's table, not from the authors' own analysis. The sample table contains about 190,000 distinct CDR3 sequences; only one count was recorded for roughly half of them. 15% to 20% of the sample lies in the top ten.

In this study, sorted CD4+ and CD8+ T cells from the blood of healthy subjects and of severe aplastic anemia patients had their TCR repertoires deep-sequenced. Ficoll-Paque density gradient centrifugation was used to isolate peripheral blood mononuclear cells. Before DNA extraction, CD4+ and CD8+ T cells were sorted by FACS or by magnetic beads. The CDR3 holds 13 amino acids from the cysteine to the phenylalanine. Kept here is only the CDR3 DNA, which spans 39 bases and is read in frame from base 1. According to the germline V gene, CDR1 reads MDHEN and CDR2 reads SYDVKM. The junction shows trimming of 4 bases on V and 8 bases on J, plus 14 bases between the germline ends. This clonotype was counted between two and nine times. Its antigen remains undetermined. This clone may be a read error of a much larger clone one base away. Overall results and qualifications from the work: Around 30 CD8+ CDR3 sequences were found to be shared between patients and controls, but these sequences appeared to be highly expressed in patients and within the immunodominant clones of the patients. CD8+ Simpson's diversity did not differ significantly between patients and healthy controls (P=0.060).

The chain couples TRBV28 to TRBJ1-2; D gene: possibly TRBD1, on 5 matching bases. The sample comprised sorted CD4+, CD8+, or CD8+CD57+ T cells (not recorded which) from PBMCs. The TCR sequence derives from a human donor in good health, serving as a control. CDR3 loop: CASSSGQARGYTF. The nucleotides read TGTGCCAGCAGTTCAGGGCAGGCACGGGGCTACACCTTC.